The next 12 T cell receptor beta chains were all read from a single sample in a study of CD4+ T cells in melanoma. The repertoire was sequenced with immunoSEQ multiplex PCR; TCRdb's copy has only in-frame clones and lacks some. The sample consists of about 54,000 clones, approximately 74% of them appearing once. The sample consisted of tumor tissue. The receptors derive from a human donor with melanoma.

By sample share, this clone is medium-sized. CDR3 loop: CASSSGEKLFF. Written as DNA, the CDR3 is TGTGCCAGCAGTTCCGGGGAAAAACTGTTTTTT. This chain joins TRBV11-2 and TRBJ1-4; D is ambiguous. This CDR3 region has 11 residues. Germline V gene sequence: CDR1 SGHAT, CDR2 FQNNGV. V was shortened by 6 bases and J by 8 bases, with 7 bases between the two germline ends. Together with reference TRBV11-2 and TRBJ1-4, the CDR3 gives the full variable domain: EAGVAQSPRYKIIEKRQSVAFWCNPISGHATLYWYQQILGQGPKLLIQFQNNGVVDDSQLPKDRFSAERLKGVDSTLKIQPAKLEDSAVYLCASSSGEKLFFGSGTQLSVL.

V gene TRBV2 combines with J gene TRBJ1-1; no reliable D call. The length of the CDR3 is 13 residues. V lost 3 bases to trimming and J lost 0 bases, with 5 bases between them. CDR1 is SNHLY and CDR2 is FYNNEI in the germline V gene. This chain's CDR3 is CASSEGLNTEAFF. The CDR3 nucleotides read TGTGCCAGCAGTGAGGGGTTGAACACTGAAGCTTTCTTT. Using reference TRBV2 and TRBJ1-1 for the parts outside the CDR3, the full variable domain is EPEVTQTPSHQVTQMGQEVILRCVPISNHLYFYWYRQILGQKVEFLVSFYNNEISEKSEIFDDQFSVERPDGSNFTLKIRSTKLEDSAMYFCASSEGLNTEAFFGQGTRLTVV.

The chain links TRBV7-2 to TRBJ1-4, with no clear D. Trimming removed 0 bases at V and 11 bases at J, with 7 bases between. The CDR3 covers 12 residues. CDR1 is SGHTA, CDR2 FQGNSA, per germline. DNA for the CDR3: TGTGCCAGCAGCTTAGCCGGGTTTAAACTGTTTTTT. Protein sequence: CASSLAGFKLFF. Full variable domain (remainder filled in from reference TRBV7-2 and TRBJ1-4): GAGVSQSPSNKVTEKGKDVELRCDPISGHTALYWYRQSLGQGLEFLIYFQGNSAPDKSGLPSDRFSAERTGGSVSTLTIQRTQQEDSAVYLCASSLAGFKLFFGSGTQLSVL.

The chain links TRBV15 to TRBJ2-5; 10 bases line up with TRBD1. V dropped 2 bases and J dropped 5; count of bases not matched to a gene: 11. The CDR3 extends over 17 amino acids. Germline V CDR1 and CDR2: LNHNV, YYDKDF (reference sequence). Written as DNA, the CDR3 is TGTGCCACCAGCAGAAAGAGATGGGACAGGGGATGGGAGACCCAGTACTTC. Its translation: CATSRKRWDRGWETQYF.

The rearrangement links TRBV4-1 to TRBJ2-7; D possibly corresponds to TRBD1 (6 bases). Germline V CDR1 and CDR2: MGHRA, YSYEKL. There are 14 residues in the CDR3. V lost 1 base and J lost 1, with 8 bases in between. The CDR3 spells CASSQGQESYEQYF. Written as DNA, the CDR3 is TGCGCCAGCAGCCAAGGACAGGAGTCCTACGAGCAGTACTTC.

The gene calls are TRBV28 and TRBJ1-2, with D uncertain. The length of the CDR3 is 12 residues. Germline V lookup: CDR1 MDHEN, CDR2 SYDVKM. Trimming shortened V by 6 bases and J by 4 bases, and 9 bases separated the two germline ends. For the CDR3, the DNA is TGTGCCAGCAGCGCATCATCCTATGGCTACACCTTC. This gives the protein CASSASSYGYTF.

The chain employs TRBV2 and TRBJ1-2; TRBD1 might be the D (5 bases). Germline CDR1 and CDR2: SNHLY and FYNNEI. V was trimmed by 6 bases and J by 5 bases, leaving 19 bases between them. The CDR3 length is 15 residues. The CDR3 nucleotides are TGTGCCAGCAGGAGTTTGGACACTGCGGGATATGGCTACACCTTC. It is translated as CASRSLDTAGYGYTF. The variable domain in full, with the rest retrieved from reference TRBV2 and TRBJ1-2, is EPEVTQTPSHQVTQMGQEVILRCVPISNHLYFYWYRQILGQKVEFLVSFYNNEISEKSEIFDDQFSVERPDGSNFTLKIRSTKLEDSAMYFCASRSLDTAGYGYTFGSGTRLTVV.

This clone was counted once. CDR3 nucleotides: TGTGCCAGCAGTGACCCCGGGGCAACTAATGAAAAACTGTTTTTT. This gives the protein CASSDPGATNEKLFF. The chain employs TRBV25-1 and TRBJ1-4; D is unresolved. V lost 3 bases to trimming and J lost 0 bases, with 8 bases between them. This CDR3 is built from 15 residues. Germline V gives CDR1 MGHDK, CDR2 SYGVNS.

This rearrangement joins TRBV6-5 to TRBJ1-4; TRBD1 might be the D (6 bases). Germline CDR1 is MNHEY and CDR2 is SVGAGI. V was pared by 2 bases and J by 8 bases, with 15 bases between. There are 15 residues in the CDR3. CDR3 DNA: TGTGCCAGCAGTTACGGTGCAGGGGAAGGAGAAAAACTGTTTTTT. It is translated as CASSYGAGEGEKLFF.

The rearrangement links TRBV5-1 to TRBJ1-2; D not resolved. The CDR3 extends over 14 amino acids. Trimming shortened V by 4 bases and J by 4 bases, and 14 bases separated the two germline ends. Germline lookup yields CDR1 SGHRS and CDR2 YFSETQ. CDR3 loop: CASSSYRAIYGYTF. Here the CDR3 DNA reads TGCGCCAGCAGCAGCTACCGGGCCATCTATGGCTACACCTTC.

This clone was seen more than once but under ten times. The rearrangement joins TRBV7-2 to TRBJ2-1, with D perhaps TRBD2 (6 bases). CDR3 size: 13 residues. The V gene's germline CDR1 is SGHTA and CDR2 FQGNSA. The V gene lost 0 bases and the J gene lost 14 bases, with 14 bases spanning the gap. The CDR3 DNA reads TGTGCCAGCAGCTTAGCGGAGGGGATGGGAAAGTTCTTC. Translating gives CASSLAEGMGKFF.

The chain is built from TRBV7-8 and TRBJ1-2, with D unresolved. CDR1 and CDR2 from the germline V gene are SGHVS and FQNEAQ. The CDR3 totals 14 residues. The V and J ends lost 5 bases and 5 bases respectively, with 15 bases between them. The CDR3 bases are TGTGCCAGCAGCCCGGGCCCTAAAGTTTATGGCTACACCTTC. Encoded protein: CASSPGPKVYGYTF.